This T cell receptor (beta chain) was retrieved from a study of cytomegalovirus exposure and HLA in healthy donors. Whole-study findings and limits: A few of the chains that were CMV-associated were confirmed in vitro to be specific for CMV antigens.

CDR3 length: 15 residues. With V trimmed by 6 bases and J by 6 bases, 9 bases remained unmatched. In germline, CDR1 is MNHNY, CDR2 SVGAGI (reference sequence). The sample holds a few counts of this clone. The target antigen is unknown. Generated by immunoSEQ multiplex PCR, the TCRdb table keeps only in-frame clones and is missing some. The sample has hundreds of thousands of clones, around four fifths seen once; the top ten hold over 13%. The TCR sequence derives from a woman aged 25-40 years in good health and CMV-seropositive. The rearrangement links TRBV6-6 to TRBJ2-1, with 9 nucleotides matching TRBD2. Sequencing input: PBMCs. The CDR3 bases are TGTGCCAGCAGCCGGAGACTAGCGGACCGCAATGAGCAGTTCTTC. Protein sequence: CASSRRLADRNEQFF.